The entry below gives a single T cell receptor (beta chain) sequence along with its context. This specimen comes from a study of blood T cell repertoires in COVID-19. On the study more broadly: Collection of acute and convalescent COVID-19 samples took place in the United States, Italy and Spain.

Original analysis: For nucleated cells, counts were estimated from reference gene primer amplification. The table came from immunoSEQ multiplex PCR; TCRdb's copy has only in-frame clones and leaves some out. V, J and clone size were drawn from that table, and D and trimming were deduced from the DNA. This table has roughly 250,000 clones, around 89% appearing once. The TCR originated in a man aged 25-45 years with acute or convalescent COVID-19. Sequencing was carried out using peripheral blood.

CDR3 sequence: CASSLAFWGSSYEQYF. The CDR3 nucleotides read TGTGCCAGCAGCTTAGCTTTCTGGGGCAGCTCCTACGAGCAGTACTTC. This chain connects TRBV11-2 to TRBJ2-7; tentatively, D is TRBD1 (5 bases). Germline V CDR1 and CDR2: SGHAT, FQNNGV. Trimming removed 1 base at V and 0 bases at J, with 13 bases between. The CDR3 spans 16 residues.